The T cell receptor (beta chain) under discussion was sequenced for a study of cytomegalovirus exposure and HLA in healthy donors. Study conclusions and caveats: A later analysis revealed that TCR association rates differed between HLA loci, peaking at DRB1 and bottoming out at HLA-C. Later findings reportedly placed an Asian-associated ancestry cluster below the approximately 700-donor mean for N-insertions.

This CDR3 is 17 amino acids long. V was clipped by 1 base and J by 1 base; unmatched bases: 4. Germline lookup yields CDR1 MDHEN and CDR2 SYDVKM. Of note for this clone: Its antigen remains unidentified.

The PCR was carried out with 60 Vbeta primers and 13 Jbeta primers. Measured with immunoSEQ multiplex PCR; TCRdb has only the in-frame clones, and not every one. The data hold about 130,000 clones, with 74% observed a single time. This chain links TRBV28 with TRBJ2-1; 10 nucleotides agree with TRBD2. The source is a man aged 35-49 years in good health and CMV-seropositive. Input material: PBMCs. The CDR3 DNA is TGTGCCAGCAGTTTATCAGCGGGAGGGCCTTCCTACAATGAGCAGTTCTTC. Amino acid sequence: CASSLSAGGPSYNEQFF.